This is a list of T cell receptor beta chains from one sample in a study of CD8+ T cells in alopecia areata. TCRdb keeps only in-frame clones here, not all; method: immunoSEQ multiplex PCR. The data contain tens of thousands of clones, roughly two thirds of them singletons. This sample comprised CD8+ T cells sorted from blood, obtained at week 4, from a patient treated with tofacitinib. The receptors come from a human donor with alopecia areata. CDR3s include the opening cysteine and the closing phenylalanine or tryptophan. A D gene is named only where the DNA matches it firmly. Not all rows give a size; the values are once, few, many and, for expanded clones, a class.

j_call	v_call	d_call	clone_size	cdr3_nt	cdr3_aa
TRBJ2-1	TRBV5-1	-	once	TGCGCCAGCAGCTCTCCTGAGCTGGGGGGGCACTACAATGAGCAGTTCTTC	CASSSPELGGHYNEQFF
TRBJ2-1	TRBV25-1	TRBD1	few	TGTGCCAGCCATGGACAGGGGGTAATCTTC	CASHGQGVIF
TRBJ1-4	TRBV29-1	-	few	TGCAGCGTTTCAAGGGATGAAAAACTGTTTTTT	CSVSRDEKLFF
TRBJ2-5	TRBV28	TRBD2	-	TGTGCCAGCAGCCCGGTCCGGGGGGAAGAGACCCAGTACTTC	CASSPVRGEETQYF
TRBJ1-5	TRBV30	-	-	TGTGCCTGGAGTGCCGGCAATCAGCCCCAGCATTTT	CAWSAGNQPQHF
TRBJ2-1	TRBV29-1	TRBD2	few	TGCAGCGTCCCGCGGGGGGAGTCCTACAATGAGCAGTTCTTC	CSVPRGESYNEQFF
TRBJ2-5	TRBV29-1	-	-	TGCAGCGTAGGAAACATCGGGGAGACCCAGTACTTC	CSVGNIGETQYF
TRBJ1-2	TRBV30	TRBD1	-	TGTGCCTGGAGTGTAGAGGGGGCCGCCGGGACTAACTATGGCTACACCTTC	CAWSVEGAAGTNYGYTF
TRBJ2-5	TRBV29-1	-	-	TGCAGCGTTGAAGTGGCAGGGGAAGAGACCCAGTACTTC	CSVEVAGEETQYF
TRBJ1-5	TRBV7-9	-	-	TGTGCCAGCAGCTTGTACAATCAGCCCCAGCATTTT	CASSLYNQPQHF
TRBJ2-3	TRBV18	-	few	TGTGCCAGCTCACCAACGGGACGTAACACAGATACGCAGTATTTT	CASSPTGRNTDTQYF
TRBJ1-1	TRBV5-6	TRBD1	-	TGTGCCAGCAGCTTTGGGACAGGGAACACTGAAGCTTTCTTT	CASSFGTGNTEAFF
TRBJ2-7	TRBV4-1	-	-	TGCGCCAGCAGCCAAGCTCGGACGGGCCGGCAGGAGCAGTACTTC	CASSQARTGRQEQYF
TRBJ2-3	TRBV29-1	TRBD1	few	TGCAGCGTTGAATGGACAGGGGTGGATACGCAGTATTTT	CSVEWTGVDTQYF
TRBJ1-1	TRBV6-5	-	-	TGTGCCAGCAGTATAGGGCCAGCGGAAGAAGCTTTCTTT	CASSIGPAEEAFF
TRBJ2-2	TRBV29-1	-	-	TGCAGCGTTTTAAGCGATAACGGGGAGCTGTTTTTT	CSVLSDNGELFF
TRBJ1-2	TRBV29-1	-	-	TGCAGCGTTGAATTCGGCTATGGCTACACCTTC	CSVEFGYGYTF
TRBJ1-4	TRBV23-1	TRBD1	-	TGCGCCAGCAGTCAATTTCGGGGACAGGGGTGTGAAAAACTGTTTTTT	CASSQFRGQGCEKLFF
TRBJ1-1	TRBV29-1	-	-	TGCAGCGTTGTCGCACGGACTGAAGCTTTCTTT	CSVVARTEAFF
TRBJ2-5	TRBV11-2	-	-	TGTGCCAGCAGCCAAAGGGAAGAGACCCAGTACTTC	CASSQREETQYF
TRBJ1-2	TRBV29-1	-	-	TGCAGCGTTAGATCTACAGGGAATGGCTACACCTTC	CSVRSTGNGYTF
TRBJ1-6	TRBV30	-	once	TGTGCCTGGACTACCGGGACCTCGGGTTCACCCCTCCACTTT	CAWTTGTSGSPLHF
TRBJ1-2	TRBV29-1	TRBD1	few	TGCAGCGTTCAGGGGACAGGCGGAGTTGGCTACACCTTC	CSVQGTGGVGYTF
TRBJ2-6	TRBV15	TRBD1	-	TGTGCCACCTCTTCCGGGACAGGAGACTTCTCTGGGGCCAACGTCCTGACTTTC	CATSSGTGDFSGANVLTF
TRBJ2-7	TRBV29-1	-	-	TGCAGCGTCCGGGGGAGCTACGAGCAGTACTTC	CSVRGSYEQYF
TRBJ2-7	TRBV27	TRBD2	-	TGTGCCAGCAGTTCGCCTGGGAGGGGTGCCTACGAGCAGTACTTC	CASSSPGRGAYEQYF
TRBJ2-7	TRBV30	TRBD1	-	TGTGCCTGGAGTGTAAGGGGGACAGGTCCCGAGCAGTACTTC	CAWSVRGTGPEQYF
TRBJ2-1	TRBV7-9	-	-	TGTGCCAGCAGCTTAGTCTCCGGAGTAAATGAGCAGTTCTTC	CASSLVSGVNEQFF
TRBJ1-2	TRBV19	-	few	TGTGCCAGTAGTATCTGGGCAAATCCGAACTATGGCTACACCTTC	CASSIWANPNYGYTF
TRBJ2-7	TRBV4-3	-	few	TGCGCCAGCAGCCAAGATAGTACAGGGAACTACGAGCAGTACTTC	CASSQDSTGNYEQYF
TRBJ1-6	TRBV10-3	-	few	TGTGCCATCAGTGAGTCGGGAAGCTCCTATAATTCACCCCTCCACTTT	CAISESGSSYNSPLHF
TRBJ2-3	TRBV2	-	-	TGTGCCAGCAGTGAGGGTTTCGTCGAGGCCACAGATACGCAGTATTTT	CASSEGFVEATDTQYF
TRBJ1-2	TRBV7-9	-	few	TGTGCCAGCAGCTCTACCGGGGGCCTAAGCCATGGCTACACCTTC	CASSSTGGLSHGYTF
TRBJ1-2	TRBV27	TRBD1	-	TGTGCCAGCAGTTTATCTCCTTGGACAGGGAAAGGCTACACCTTC	CASSLSPWTGKGYTF
TRBJ1-5	TRBV5-6	TRBD1	-	TGTGCCAGCAGCCCAGGGGGTGTCGAACGGCCCCAGCATTTT	CASSPGGVERPQHF
TRBJ2-1	TRBV4-3	TRBD2	-	TGCGCCAGCAGCCCCGATGGGACTAGCGCGGATGAGCAGTTCTTC	CASSPDGTSADEQFF
TRBJ2-7	TRBV29-1	TRBD1	-	TGCAGCGTTGAAGGGGGACAACAGGGGGACTACGAGCAGTACTTC	CSVEGGQQGDYEQYF
TRBJ2-7	TRBV30	-	once	TGTGCGGGGGGACGGAGCTCCTACGAGCAGTACTTC	CAGGRSSYEQYF
TRBJ2-7	TRBV11-2	TRBD2	-	TGTGCCAGCAGCTCTTGGACTAGCGGGGAACACGAGCAGTACTTC	CASSSWTSGEHEQYF
TRBJ1-2	TRBV30	-	-	TGTGCCTGGGCGGAAGGGGACTATGGCTACACCTTC	CAWAEGDYGYTF
TRBJ2-3	TRBV15	TRBD1	-	TGTGCCACCAGCAGAGATATTACGGGACAGGGTTATACAGATACGCAGTATTTT	CATSRDITGQGYTDTQYF
TRBJ2-1	TRBV15	-	-	TGTGCCACCAGCAGTAATCGGCATGAGCAGTTCTTC	CATSSNRHEQFF
TRBJ2-5	TRBV7-2	-	-	TGTGCCAGCAGCTCGGGGCATAGGTTCGGCCAAGAGACCCAGTACTTC	CASSSGHRFGQETQYF
TRBJ1-1	TRBV9	-	-	TGTGCCAGCAGCGTAGGGTCAGGCCCATCTGAAGCTTTCTTT	CASSVGSGPSEAFF
TRBJ1-2	TRBV29-1	-	-	TGCAGCGTCCCCGCACAGGGAAGCGGCTACACCTTC	CSVPAQGSGYTF
TRBJ1-2	TRBV29-1	-	-	TGCAGCGTTGGCGGTGATGGCTACACCTTC	CSVGGDGYTF
TRBJ2-1	TRBV15	-	-	TGTGCCACCAGCAGGGAATACCTAGATGAGCAGTTCTTC	CATSREYLDEQFF
TRBJ1-2	TRBV29-1	-	few	TGCAGCGCCGATGGGTCCAGATCTGGGGATTATGGCTACACCTTC	CSADGSRSGDYGYTF